The rows below give T cell receptor beta chains drawn from one sample of a study of T cells after posttransplantation cyclophosphamide. This table comes from immunoSEQ multiplex PCR, and its TCRdb copy is limited to in-frame clones, with some not included. The data contain about 8,000 clones, 75% to 85% of them singletons. The sample here was CD4+ T cells sorted from blood, taken around 1,100 days after allogeneic stem cell transplant with posttransplant cyclophosphamide. The origin of the receptors is a female patient between 35 and 55 years old who received an allogeneic stem cell transplant from a related donor, was CMV-positive, and had no GVHD. Some T cells may have originated in the graft donor. CDR3s include the opening cysteine and the closing phenylalanine or tryptophan. The order of the fields is J gene, clone size, D gene, V gene, CDR3 DNA, CDR3 protein. D genes are given only for firm matches. Expanded clones are given a class, and other clones once, few, many or no size at all.

J: TRBJ1-4; size: -; D: TRBD1; V: TRBV10-3; DNA: TGTGCCATCAGCGGGAGCCGGGGACAGCCGAATGAAAAACTGTTTTTT; CDR3: CAISGSRGQPNEKLFF
J: TRBJ1-5; size: -; D: -; V: TRBV28; DNA: TGTGCCAGCAGTCGATCCCAGGGCGCCGGCAATCAGCCCCAGCATTTT; CDR3: CASSRSQGAGNQPQHF
J: TRBJ1-1; size: -; D: -; V: TRBV5-5; DNA: TGTGCCAGCAGCTTGAGCGGGACGCTGAACACTGAAGCTTTCTTT; CDR3: CASSLSGTLNTEAFF
J: TRBJ2-5; size: -; D: -; V: TRBV11-3; DNA: TGTGCCAGCAGCTTAGGTTTAGGGGGCCAAGAGACCCAGTACTTC; CDR3: CASSLGLGGQETQYF
J: TRBJ2-2; size: -; D: TRBD2; V: TRBV11-2; DNA: TGTGCCAGCAGCTTGATTAGCGGGGGTACCGGGGAGCTGTTTTTT; CDR3: CASSLISGGTGELFF
J: TRBJ2-5; size: -; D: TRBD2; V: TRBV19; DNA: TGTGCCAGCATGAGGACTAGCGGGGGAAGTGGGACCCAGTACTTC; CDR3: CASMRTSGGSGTQYF
J: TRBJ2-7; size: -; D: -; V: TRBV4-1; DNA: TGCGCCAGCAGCCAAGATGCCGCAGGGACCTACGAGCAGTACTTC; CDR3: CASSQDAAGTYEQYF
J: TRBJ2-5; size: few; D: -; V: TRBV27; DNA: TGTGCCAGCAGTTACACAGCATCGGAGACCCAGTACTTC; CDR3: CASSYTASETQYF
J: TRBJ1-6; size: -; D: -; V: TRBV5-1; DNA: TGCGCCAGCAGCTTGTCCTCCCGACAGGCCAGTTATAATTCACCCCTCCACTTT; CDR3: CASSLSSRQASYNSPLHF
J: TRBJ2-7; size: large; D: -; V: TRBV5-5; DNA: TGTGCCAGCACCGTGATGGCAGGGACCTACGAGCAGTACTTC; CDR3: CASTVMAGTYEQYF
J: TRBJ2-1; size: -; D: TRBD2; V: TRBV6-1; DNA: TGTGCCAGCAGTTCTCGCGGGGGGTACAATGAGCAGTTCTTC; CDR3: CASSSRGGYNEQFF
J: TRBJ2-7; size: -; D: -; V: TRBV29-1; DNA: TGCAGCGTTCGGGATTACGAGCAGTACTTC; CDR3: CSVRDYEQYF
J: TRBJ2-7; size: -; D: TRBD2; V: TRBV4-1; DNA: TGCGCCAGCAGCCAGGGCCGAGCGGGGGAGGGCTACGAGCAGTACTTC; CDR3: CASSQGRAGEGYEQYF
J: TRBJ1-5; size: -; D: TRBD1; V: TRBV4-1; DNA: TGCGCCAGCAGCCAAGTGAGACAGGGGGCGGTTCCCCTCAATCAGCCCCAGCATTTT; CDR3: CASSQVRQGAVPLNQPQHF
J: TRBJ1-1; size: few; D: -; V: TRBV11-2; DNA: TGTGCCAGCAGTACTACCGGAGCTTCGGGCACTGAAGCTTTCTTT; CDR3: CASSTTGASGTEAFF
J: TRBJ2-3; size: -; D: TRBD2; V: TRBV5-8; DNA: TGTGCCAGCAGCTTGGACAGGAGGGCGGGGGGCGTACGAGGGACGCAGTATTTT; CDR3: CASSLDRRAGGVRGTQYF
J: TRBJ2-7; size: -; D: TRBD2; V: TRBV6-1; DNA: TGTGCCACACGAGCGGGGGTCTCCTACGAGCAGTACTTC; CDR3: CATRAGVSYEQYF
J: TRBJ1-5; size: -; D: TRBD1; V: TRBV7-9; DNA: TGTGCCAGCAGCCGGACAGGGGTGGGTCAGCCCCAACATTTT; CDR3: CASSRTGVGQPQHF
J: TRBJ2-6; size: -; D: -; V: TRBV9; DNA: TGTGCCAGCAGCGCCGACCCAAGGCCGGGATCTGGGGCCAACGTCCTGACTTTC; CDR3: CASSADPRPGSGANVLTF
J: TRBJ1-5; size: -; D: -; V: TRBV9; DNA: TGTGCCAGCAGCGTAGGCGGGCAGGATCATCAGCCCCAGCATTTT; CDR3: CASSVGGQDHQPQHF
J: TRBJ1-3; size: -; D: TRBD1; V: TRBV18; DNA: TGTGCCAGCTCACTTTGGGACAGTATCTCTGGAAACACCATATATTTT; CDR3: CASSLWDSISGNTIYF
J: TRBJ1-1; size: few; D: -; V: TRBV7-9; DNA: TGTGCCAGCAGCCAAACAGGGAGTTACACTGAAGCTTTCTTT; CDR3: CASSQTGSYTEAFF
J: TRBJ2-1; size: -; D: TRBD2; V: TRBV19; DNA: TGTGCCAGTAGTATAAAGGGTACTAGCGGGGGGGGGAATGAGCAGTTCTTC; CDR3: CASSIKGTSGGGNEQFF
J: TRBJ2-7; size: -; D: -; V: TRBV14; DNA: TGTGCCAGCAGCCAAGGAAGAAGCCGGGGTTTCTACGAGCAGTACTTC; CDR3: CASSQGRSRGFYEQYF
J: TRBJ1-2; size: once; D: -; V: TRBV5-1; DNA: TGCGCCAGCAAGGCCCGAGGAGGGTATGGCTACACCTTC; CDR3: CASKARGGYGYTF
J: TRBJ2-1; size: -; D: TRBD2; V: TRBV19; DNA: TGTGCCAGTAGTATAGATCATGGAGGCGGGGGGCCCAATGAGCAGTTCTTC; CDR3: CASSIDHGGGGPNEQFF
J: TRBJ1-2; size: -; D: TRBD1; V: TRBV19; DNA: TGTGCCAGTAGTTTCGACAGGGGAGGCTATGGCTACACCTTC; CDR3: CASSFDRGGYGYTF
J: TRBJ2-3; size: -; D: -; V: TRBV28; DNA: TGTGCCAGCAGTTCCAGCGGGGAGGGGGCAGATACGCAGTATTTT; CDR3: CASSSSGEGADTQYF
J: TRBJ2-2; size: -; D: TRBD1; V: TRBV6-4; DNA: TGTGCCAGCAGATCGAACAGGGGGCTCACCGGGGAGCTGTTTTTT; CDR3: CASRSNRGLTGELFF